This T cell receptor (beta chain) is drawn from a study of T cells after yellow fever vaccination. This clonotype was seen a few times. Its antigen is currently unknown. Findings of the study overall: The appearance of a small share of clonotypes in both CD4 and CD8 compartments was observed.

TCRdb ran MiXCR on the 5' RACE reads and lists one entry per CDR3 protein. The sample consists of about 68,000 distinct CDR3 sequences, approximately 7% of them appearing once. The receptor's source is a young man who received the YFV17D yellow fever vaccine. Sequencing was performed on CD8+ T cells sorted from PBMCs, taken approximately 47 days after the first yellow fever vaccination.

The CDR3 loop reads CASSVRPQFYEQYF. DNA of the CDR3: TGTGCCAGCAGTGTCCGACCGCAGTTCTACGAGCAGTACTTC. This chain joins TRBV6-1 and TRBJ2-7, with D hard to call. This CDR3 region has 14 residues. The V and J ends lost 4 bases and 3 bases respectively, with 13 bases between them. Germline CDR1 MNHNS, CDR2 SASEGT.